A selection of T cell receptor beta chains follows, all from one sample in a study of human T cells and chemical hapten exposure. Each CDR3 protein is one row after TCRdb ran MiXCR on the RACE reads. The sample lists approximately 71,000 distinct CDR3 sequences, roughly 10% seen once, with approximately 1.5% in the top ten. This sample comprised whole blood, obtained in connection with sensitization to the hapten diphenylcyclopropenone (DPC). These receptors were obtained from a woman aged 45-65 years with alopecia areata. Some clones in this sample may be carry-over from other donors' samples. CDR3s include the opening cysteine and the closing phenylalanine or tryptophan. Each record gives: clone size, J gene, V gene, D gene, CDR3 length, CDR3 protein, CDR3 DNA. A D gene is named only where the DNA matches it firmly. Clone size is shown for a subset of rows, as once, few, many or a class of expanded clone.

many TRBJ1-4 TRBV4-1 NA 17 CASSQDLIGGTSEKLFF TGCGCCAGCAGCCAAGATCTAATAGGAGGGACCTCTGAAAAACTGTTTTTT
few TRBJ1-5 TRBV12-3/TRBV12-4 TRBD1 14 CASSFQGEGQPQHF TGTGCCAGCAGTTTTCAGGGGGAGGGTCAGCCCCAGCATTTT
few TRBJ2-7 TRBV5-1 NA 13 CASSQSVTYEQYF TGCGCCAGCAGCCAGTCTGTGACCTACGAGCAGTACTTC
many TRBJ2-5 TRBV5-1 TRBD1 15 CASSAQLGQQETQYF TGCGCCAGCAGCGCGCAGCTGGGACAGCAAGAGACCCAGTACTTC
NA TRBJ2-5 TRBV12-3/TRBV12-4 NA 14 CASSYGSGVETQYF TGTGCCAGCAGTTATGGGTCGGGGGTAGAGACCCAGTACTTC
NA TRBJ2-2 TRBV29-1 NA 13 CSVAQGRTGELFF TGCAGCGTTGCACAGGGGAGGACCGGGGAGCTGTTTTTT
many TRBJ2-7 TRBV3-1 TRBD2 20 CASSRRRTSGGQLYPYEQYF TGTGCCAGCAGCCGGAGGCGGACTAGCGGGGGGCAGTTGTACCCCTACGAGCAGTACTTC
NA TRBJ2-7 TRBV10-3 NA 14 CASTPSGGTYEQYF TGTGCCTCGACTCCTAGTGGGGGTACCTACGAGCAGTACTTC
few TRBJ2-2 TRBV29-1 NA 14 CSVVWGFNTGELFF TGCAGCGTTGTATGGGGCTTTAACACCGGGGAGCTGTTTTTT
NA TRBJ2-7 TRBV29-1 NA 10 CSVGGYEQYF TGCAGCGTGGGGGGATACGAGCAGTACTTC
few TRBJ1-1 TRBV18 NA 14 CASSPLEMNTEAFF TGTGCCAGCTCACCACTAGAGATGAACACTGAAGCTTTCTTT
NA TRBJ2-2 TRBV27 NA 11 CASKGSGELFF TGTGCCAGCAAGGGAAGCGGGGAGCTGTTTTTT
few TRBJ1-5 TRBV4-1 NA 15 CASSHAGQMNQPQHF TGCGCCAGCAGCCACGCGGGACAAATGAATCAGCCCCAGCATTTT
NA TRBJ2-3 TRBV29-1 NA 12 CSGGSGTDTQYF TGCAGCGGGGGGTCAGGGACAGATACGCAGTATTTT
many TRBJ1-5 TRBV6-2/TRBV6-3 TRBD1 13 CASRLQGNQPQHF TGTGCCAGCAGGCTACAGGGGAATCAGCCCCAGCATTTT
many TRBJ2-1 TRBV7-2 TRBD2 17 CASSLALAGVLYNEQFF TGTGCCAGCAGCTTAGCGCTAGCGGGAGTATTGTACAATGAGCAGTTCTTC
few TRBJ2-1 TRBV28 TRBD1 15 CASSLPTDRGLEQFF TGTGCCAGCAGTTTACCCACGGACAGGGGGCTTGAGCAGTTCTTC
NA TRBJ2-1 TRBV7-2 NA 16 CASSRKGTSGDNEQFF TGTGCCAGCAGCCGGAAGGGAACCTCGGGAGACAATGAGCAGTTCTTC
few TRBJ1-3 TRBV27 NA 13 CASSPDDGNTIYF TGTGCCAGCAGCCCCGACGACGGAAACACCATATATTTT
few TRBJ2-2 TRBV29-1 NA 16 CSVSPIGALYTGELFF TGCAGCGTTTCTCCTATCGGAGCGTTGTACACCGGGGAGCTGTTTTTT
many TRBJ2-7 TRBV5-6 NA 15 CASGTSVDASYEQYF TGTGCCAGCGGAACATCCGTCGACGCCTCCTACGAGCAGTACTTC
many TRBJ2-2 TRBV11-3 NA 14 CASSSRVGAGELFF TGTGCCAGCAGCTCTCGAGTTGGGGCCGGGGAGCTGTTTTTT
few TRBJ1-4 TRBV12-3/TRBV12-4 NA 14 CASSLGSVEEKLFF TGTGCCAGCAGTTTAGGGTCCGTGGAAGAAAAACTGTTTTTT
NA TRBJ1-2 TRBV19 NA 15 CASTPGPTANYGYTF TGTGCCAGTACCCCCGGTCCAACAGCTAACTATGGCTACACCTTC
many TRBJ2-1 TRBV25-1 NA 14 CASSETGVEDEQFF TGTGCCAGCAGTGAAACGGGTGTGGAGGATGAGCAGTTCTTC
many TRBJ2-5 TRBV7-2 NA 15 CASSIDPQTRGTQYF TGTGCCAGCAGCATAGACCCCCAGACCCGAGGGACCCAGTACTTC
many TRBJ1-1 TRBV20-1 TRBD1 15 CSASRTGQANTEAFF TGCAGTGCTAGTAGGACGGGACAGGCGAACACTGAAGCTTTCTTT
many TRBJ2-7 TRBV9 TRBD2 15 CASSHVGRPSYEQYF TGTGCCAGCAGCCACGTCGGGAGGCCCTCCTACGAGCAGTACTTC
many TRBJ2-3 TRBV7-2 NA 13 CASSLSHGDTQYF TGTGCCAGCAGCTTATCTCACGGGGATACGCAGTATTTT
NA TRBJ2-3 TRBV7-6 TRBD2 15 CASSSPGLAADTQYF TGTGCCAGCAGCTCTCCGGGACTAGCAGCAGATACGCAGTATTTT
NA TRBJ2-7 TRBV11-2 TRBD1 14 CASSSNLGTAEQYF TGTGCCAGCAGTTCTAACCTAGGGACAGCCGAGCAGTACTTC
few TRBJ2-1 TRBV20-1 TRBD1 16 CSARTMAGQGIHEQFF TGCAGTGCTAGAACTATGGCGGGACAGGGGATCCATGAGCAGTTCTTC
many TRBJ2-3 TRBV4-1 TRBD2 16 CASSRLDVSGGGTQYF TGCGCCAGCAGCCGCTTAGACGTTAGCGGGGGAGGTACGCAGTATTTT
few TRBJ2-4 TRBV7-2 TRBD1 15 CASSPRWDRKNIQYF TGTGCCAGCAGCCCCCGATGGGACAGAAAAAACATTCAGTACTTC
many TRBJ1-5 TRBV7-9 NA 14 CASSITGRNQPQHF TGTGCCAGCAGCATTACGGGGCGCAATCAGCCCCAGCATTTT
NA TRBJ1-5 TRBV27 NA 16 CASSSLGRTGNQPQHF TGTGCCAGCAGTTCCCTGGGCCGCACGGGCAATCAGCCCCAGCATTTT
few TRBJ2-3 TRBV6-2/TRBV6-3 TRBD2 16 CASSFTSGGIADTQYF TGTGCCAGCAGTTTCACTAGCGGGGGGATCGCAGATACGCAGTATTTT
NA TRBJ1-2 TRBV6-2/TRBV6-3 NA 13 CASSHGLLYGYTF TGTGCCAGCAGCCATGGCCTCCTTTATGGCTACACCTTC
few TRBJ2-3 TRBV5-1 TRBD2 19 CASSIGLAGEPSSTDTQYF TGCGCCAGCAGCATTGGACTAGCGGGAGAGCCTTCTAGCACAGATACGCAGTATTTT
few TRBJ2-4 TRBV28 NA 14 CASSLTQGSNIQYF TGTGCCAGCAGTTTGACACAGGGTTCAAACATTCAGTACTTC
few TRBJ2-7 TRBV6-1 NA 15 CASSEGLASVYEQYF TGTGCCAGCAGTGAGGGGCTAGCCTCGGTCTACGAGCAGTACTTC
NA TRBJ1-1 TRBV7-2 NA 13 CASSRGGGLEAFF TGTGCCAGCAGCCGAGGGGGTGGCCTGGAAGCTTTCTTT
few TRBJ1-5 TRBV6-1 NA 14 CASSELAGNQPQHF TGTGCCAGCAGTGAATTGGCGGGTAATCAGCCCCAGCATTTT
few TRBJ1-6 TRBV4-3 NA 14 CASSQRKRNSPLHF TGCGCCAGCAGCCAGCGTAAGCGGAATTCACCCCTCCACTTT
NA TRBJ1-2 TRBV7-2 NA 13 CASRSTGINGYTF TGTGCCAGCAGGTCGACAGGCATTAATGGCTACACCTTC
many TRBJ1-2 TRBV6-1 NA 13 CASSELGDYGYTF TGTGCCAGCAGTGAATTGGGGGACTATGGCTACACCTTC
few TRBJ1-6 TRBV6-5 TRBD1 15 CASRPRTGENSPLHF TGTGCCAGCAGACCCCGGACAGGGGAAAATTCACCCCTCCACTTT
NA TRBJ1-2 TRBV4-1 NA 15 CASSPESLNRVGYTF TGCGCCAGCAGCCCAGAAAGCCTTAACAGGGTCGGCTACACCTTC
NA TRBJ2-1 TRBV12-3/TRBV12-4 TRBD2 17 CASSSAGTSGRNHEQFF TGTGCCAGCAGTTCCGCGGGGACTAGCGGGAGAAACCATGAGCAGTTCTTC